In its sample, the clone carrying this T cell receptor beta chain was seen many times. Its cognate antigen is unknown. V shed 9 bases and J 5 bases; nucleotides not matched to a gene: 10. This CDR3 has 15 amino acids. In germline, CDR1 is KGHDR, CDR2 SFDVKD. These data belong to a study of regulatory T cells in long-lasting Graves disease. Study-wide points: Persistent disease samples used TRBV28, TRBJ1-2 and TRBJ2-5 preferentially.

Time point meaning: persistent/refractory GD, antithyroid drugs over 5 years with positive TRAb. The TCR library used RNA extracted from PBMCs. American Thyroid Association guidelines defined Graves' disease diagnosis. Peripheral blood, approximately 9 milliliters of it, was drawn into EDTA tubes. In building TCR beta libraries, iRepertoire HTBI primers were used together with Arm-PCR of CDR3 regions. TCRdb reprocessed the multiplex PCR reads via MiXCR and lists one record per CDR3 protein. In the table there are 400,000 to 500,000 distinct CDR3 sequences, about 22% of which are singletons. The receptor's source is a female donor with Graves disease. The sample here was peripheral blood mononuclear cells (PBMCs), taken when the disease was refractory, from a patient treated with antithyroid drugs. The chain employs TRBV24-1 and TRBJ2-5; 11 nucleotides align to TRBD2. CDR3 region: CATSDSGRAEETQYF. CDR3 nucleotides: TGTGCCACCTCGGATAGCGGGAGGGCCGAGGAGACCCAGTACTTC.